This TCR beta chain was sequenced during a study of breast tumors, draining lymph nodes, adjacent tissues. Overall study findings and caveats: Luminal-like breast cancer showed significantly higher tumor–nontumor repertoire similarity than basal-like. The lymph node origin of tumor T cells was framed as consistent with a hypothesis, not demonstrated. Tumors had less TCR diversity than lymph nodes, more than nontumor tissue. Data fit most tumor T cells coming from lymph node, expanding in tumor.

The lymph nodes were axillary draining lymph nodes from breast cancer patients. One entry per CDR3 protein results from TCRdb running MiXCR on the multiplex PCR reads. Here the sample spans 150,000 to 200,000 distinct CDR3 sequences, about 30% being singletons. This clonotype was detected ten times or more. The antigen is not known. Source material: axillary lymph node tissue. The source of this sequence is a female donor with breast cancer. Some clones in this sample may be carry-over from other donors' samples.

The DNA for the CDR3 is TGTGCCAGGGGACCGGGACTAGCGGTTCGTGAGCAGTTCTTC. The encoded protein is CARGPGLAVREQFF. The gene calls are TRBV2 and TRBJ2-1; 11 nucleotides match TRBD2. Germline V lookup: CDR1 SNHLY, CDR2 FYNNEI. V trimming: 9 bases; J trimming: 9 bases; junction bases outside the gene matches: 10. The CDR3 length is 14 residues.